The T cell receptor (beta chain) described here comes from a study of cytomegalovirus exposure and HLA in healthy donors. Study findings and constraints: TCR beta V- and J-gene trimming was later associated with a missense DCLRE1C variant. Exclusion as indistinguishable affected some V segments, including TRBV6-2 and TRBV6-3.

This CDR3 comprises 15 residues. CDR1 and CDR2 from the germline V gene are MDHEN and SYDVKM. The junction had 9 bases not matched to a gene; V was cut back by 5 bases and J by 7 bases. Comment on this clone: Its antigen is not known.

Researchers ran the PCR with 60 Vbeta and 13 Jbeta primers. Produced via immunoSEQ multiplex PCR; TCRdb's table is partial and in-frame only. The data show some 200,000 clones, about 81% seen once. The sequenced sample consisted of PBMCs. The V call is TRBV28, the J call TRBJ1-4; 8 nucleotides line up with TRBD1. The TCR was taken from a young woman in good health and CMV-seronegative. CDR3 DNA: TGTGCCAGCAGTGTCAGACAGGGGAAGGGTGAAAAACTGTTTTTT. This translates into CASSVRQGKGEKLFF. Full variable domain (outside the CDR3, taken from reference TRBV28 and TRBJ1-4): DVKVTQSSRYLVKRTGEKVFLECVQDMDHENMFWYRQDPGLGLRLIYFSYDVKMKEKGDIPEGYSVSREKKERFSLILESASTNQTSMYLCASSVRQGKGEKLFFGSGTQLSVL.